The 3 T cell receptor beta chains given below trace back to one sample, sequenced in a study of cytomegalovirus exposure and HLA in healthy donors. 60 Vbeta and 13 Jbeta primers were used in PCR. The table came from immunoSEQ multiplex PCR; TCRdb's copy has only in-frame clones and leaves some out. This table has approximately 89,000 clones, less than 65% appearing once. Source material: PBMCs. The receptors come from a woman in her twenties or thirties in good health and CMV-seropositive.

The chain recombines TRBV19 with TRBJ2-3; TRBD1 agrees at 10 bases. Germline CDR1 reads LNHDA; CDR2 reads SQIVND (reference sequence). This CDR3 comprises 13 residues. J was trimmed by 9 bases and V by 9 bases; bases with no gene match: 9. For the CDR3, the DNA is TGTGCCAGCAGGGACAGGGGAGACGGCACGCAGTATTTT. It specifies CASRDRGDGTQYF. The full variable domain, in which reference TRBV19 and TRBJ2-3 provide the parts outside the CDR3, is DGGITQSPKYLFRKEGQNVTLSCEQNLNHDAMYWYRQDPGQGLRLIYYSQIVNDFQKGDIAEGYSVSREKKESFPLTVTSAQKNPTAFYLCASRDRGDGTQYFGPGTRLTVL.

On this clone itself: At one boundary the junction diverges from the germline segment, which might be a read error. V gene TRBV18 combines with J gene TRBJ2-7; a possible D gene is TRBD1 (6 bases). Germline loops: CDR1 KGHSH, CDR2 LQKENI. There are 17 residues in the CDR3. For the CDR3, the DNA is TGTGCCAGCCCACCCCAGCGATTACGGGACAAATTCTACGAGCAGTACTTC. It codes for CASPPQRLRDKFYEQYF. The variable domain in full, with the rest retrieved from reference TRBV18 and TRBJ2-7, is NAGVMQNPRHLVRRRGQEARLRCSPMKGHSHVYWYRQLPEEGLKFMVYLQKENIIDESGMPKERFSAEFPKEGPSILRIQQVVRGDSAAYFCASPPQRLRDKFYEQYFGPGTRLTVT.

V gene TRBV5-1 combines with J gene TRBJ2-2, with 8 bases lining up with TRBD2. The CDR3 runs to 18 residues. Trimming cost V 3 bases and J 0 bases; bases outside gene matches: 10. Per the germline V gene, CDR1 is SGHRS and CDR2 is YFSETQ. The chain's CDR3 is CASSYLSRRGANTGELFF. DNA of the CDR3: TGCGCCAGCAGCTACCTCTCCCGGCGGGGGGCGAACACCGGGGAGCTGTTTTTT.